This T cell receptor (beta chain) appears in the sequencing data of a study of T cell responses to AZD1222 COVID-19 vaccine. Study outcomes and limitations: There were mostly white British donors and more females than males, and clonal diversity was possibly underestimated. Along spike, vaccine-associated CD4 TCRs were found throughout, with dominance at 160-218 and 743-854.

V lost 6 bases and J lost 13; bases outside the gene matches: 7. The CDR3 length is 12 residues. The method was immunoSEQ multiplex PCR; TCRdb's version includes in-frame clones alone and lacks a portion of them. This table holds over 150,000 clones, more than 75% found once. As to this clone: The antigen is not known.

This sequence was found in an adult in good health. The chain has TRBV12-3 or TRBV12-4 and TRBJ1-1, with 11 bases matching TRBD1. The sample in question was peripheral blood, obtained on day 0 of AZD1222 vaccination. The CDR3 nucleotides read TGTGCCAGCAGATTCGGGACAGGGGGGTATTTCTTT. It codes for CASRFGTGGYFF.